These T cell receptor beta chains were read from a single sample in a study of shared clonotypes between healthy human individuals. Data came from immunoSEQ multiplex PCR; TCRdb stores just in-frame clones and leaves some out. This sample yields millions of clones, of which about 95% are seen a single time; more than 0.95% belongs to the top ten. Sequencing was performed on naive CD8+ T cells sorted from blood. These receptors were taken from a man aged 18 to 30 in good health. Each CDR3 is given with its conserved first and last residue. Fields, in order: CDR3 protein, CDR3 DNA, V gene, J gene, clone size, D gene. D genes are given only for firm matches. Expanded clones get a size class; other rows say once, few or many, or leave the size out.

CDR3aa: CASAQGVNTEAFF
CDR3nt: TGTGCCAGCGCACAGGGTGTGAACACTGAAGCTTTCTTT
v_gene: TRBV19
j_gene: TRBJ1-1
abundance: -
d_gene: -

CDR3aa: CASSFGLAGVTGELFF
CDR3nt: TGTGCCAGCAGCTTCGGACTAGCGGGAGTTACCGGGGAGCTGTTTTTT
v_gene: TRBV7-9
j_gene: TRBJ2-2
abundance: -
d_gene: TRBD2

CDR3aa: CASSQGPPASGSGYEQYF
CDR3nt: TGCGCCAGCAGCCAAGGCCCGCCGGCTAGCGGGAGTGGGTACGAGCAGTACTTC
v_gene: TRBV4-1
j_gene: TRBJ2-7
abundance: -
d_gene: TRBD2

CDR3aa: CASSPIGGGGYTF
CDR3nt: TGTGCCAGCAGCCCCATAGGAGGGGGTGGCTACACCTTC
v_gene: TRBV9
j_gene: TRBJ1-2
abundance: -
d_gene: -

CDR3aa: CASSKGTGENTEAFF
CDR3nt: TGTGCCAGCAGCAAAGGGACAGGCGAGAACACTGAAGCTTTCTTT
v_gene: TRBV11-3
j_gene: TRBJ1-1
abundance: -
d_gene: TRBD1

CDR3aa: CASSFEFSSYNEQFF
CDR3nt: TGTGCCAGCAGCTTCGAATTCAGCTCCTACAATGAGCAGTTCTTC
v_gene: TRBV11-2
j_gene: TRBJ2-1
abundance: -
d_gene: -

CDR3aa: CASSLQGPYEQYF
CDR3nt: TGTGCCAGCAGCTTACAGGGCCCCTACGAGCAGTACTTC
v_gene: TRBV5-8
j_gene: TRBJ2-7
abundance: -
d_gene: -

CDR3aa: CASSWAASGNTIYF
CDR3nt: TGTGCCAGCAGCTGGGCAGCCTCTGGAAACACCATATATTTT
v_gene: TRBV7-9
j_gene: TRBJ1-3
abundance: -
d_gene: -

CDR3aa: CASSDLAALGPLHF
CDR3nt: TGTGCCAGCAGTGATCTGGCAGCCTTGGGGCCCCTCCACTTT
v_gene: TRBV6-1
j_gene: TRBJ1-6
abundance: -
d_gene: -

CDR3aa: CASSWYKSYEQYF
CDR3nt: TGTGCCAGCAGTTGGTATAAGAGCTACGAGCAGTACTTC
v_gene: TRBV27
j_gene: TRBJ2-7
abundance: -
d_gene: -

CDR3aa: CASSPEGTHYGYTF
CDR3nt: TGCGCCAGCAGCCCGGAAGGGACGCACTATGGCTACACCTTC
v_gene: TRBV5-1
j_gene: TRBJ1-2
abundance: -
d_gene: -

CDR3aa: CASSVGDHLREQYF
CDR3nt: TGTGCCAGCAGTGTAGGGGACCACCTGCGCGAGCAGTACTTC
v_gene: TRBV9
j_gene: TRBJ2-7
abundance: -
d_gene: -

CDR3aa: CASSYDRVGTEAFF
CDR3nt: TGTGCCAGCAGTTACGACAGGGTGGGGACTGAAGCTTTCTTT
v_gene: TRBV6-5
j_gene: TRBJ1-1
abundance: -
d_gene: TRBD1

CDR3aa: CASSVAGQGGTGELFF
CDR3nt: TGTGCCAGCAGCGTAGCAGGACAGGGGGGAACCGGGGAGCTGTTTTTT
v_gene: TRBV9
j_gene: TRBJ2-2
abundance: -
d_gene: TRBD1

CDR3aa: CATTNQLGGPRETQYF
CDR3nt: TGTGCCACCACCAATCAGCTGGGAGGCCCTAGGGAGACCCAGTACTTC
v_gene: TRBV15
j_gene: TRBJ2-5
abundance: -
d_gene: -

CDR3aa: CASSPAGSSHEQYF
CDR3nt: TGTGCCAGCAGTCCCGCAGGGAGCAGCCACGAGCAGTACTTC
v_gene: TRBV27
j_gene: TRBJ2-7
abundance: -
d_gene: -

CDR3aa: CASSPKGETYYEQYF
CDR3nt: TGCGCCAGCAGCCCTAAAGGAGAGACCTACTACGAGCAGTACTTC
v_gene: TRBV4-1
j_gene: TRBJ2-7
abundance: -
d_gene: -

CDR3aa: CASSYYGTADFYGYTF
CDR3nt: TGTGCCAGCAGTTACTACGGGACAGCAGACTTCTATGGCTACACCTTC
v_gene: TRBV6-6
j_gene: TRBJ1-2
abundance: -
d_gene: TRBD1

CDR3aa: CASSLVGGDTIYF
CDR3nt: TGTGCCAGCAGCTTGGTAGGGGGTGACACCATATATTTT
v_gene: TRBV5-6
j_gene: TRBJ1-3
abundance: once
d_gene: -

CDR3aa: CASSFSSGTHNEQFF
CDR3nt: TGTGCCAGCAGCTTTTCCTCAGGGACCCACAATGAGCAGTTCTTC
v_gene: TRBV7-9
j_gene: TRBJ2-1
abundance: -
d_gene: -

CDR3aa: CASTFRQGPGNEQFF
CDR3nt: TGCGCCAGCACCTTCCGACAGGGGCCTGGGAATGAGCAGTTCTTC
v_gene: TRBV4-1
j_gene: TRBJ2-1
abundance: -
d_gene: TRBD1

CDR3aa: CASSRQGAYEKLFF
CDR3nt: TGCGCCAGCAGTCGACAGGGGGCCTATGAAAAACTGTTTTTT
v_gene: TRBV4-1
j_gene: TRBJ1-4
abundance: -
d_gene: TRBD1

CDR3aa: CASRAGQANSYEQYF
CDR3nt: TGTGCCAGCAGGGCCGGACAGGCCAACTCCTACGAGCAGTACTTC
v_gene: TRBV27
j_gene: TRBJ2-7
abundance: -
d_gene: TRBD1

CDR3aa: CASSHLGSSDTQYF
CDR3nt: TGTGCCAGCAGCCACCTGGGTAGTTCAGATACGCAGTATTTT
v_gene: TRBV7-3
j_gene: TRBJ2-3
abundance: once
d_gene: -

CDR3aa: CASSGGFGNSPLHF
CDR3nt: TGTGCCAGCAGTGGGGGCTTCGGCAATTCACCCCTCCACTTT
v_gene: TRBV9
j_gene: TRBJ1-6
abundance: -
d_gene: -

CDR3aa: CATSSAFNSHNQPQHF
CDR3nt: TGTGCCACCAGCAGCGCATTCAACAGCCACAATCAGCCCCAGCATTTT
v_gene: TRBV15
j_gene: TRBJ1-5
abundance: once
d_gene: -

CDR3aa: CASSYGTGGYEQYF
CDR3nt: TGCGCCAGCAGTTACGGGACAGGTGGCTACGAGCAGTACTTC
v_gene: TRBV5-1
j_gene: TRBJ2-7
abundance: -
d_gene: TRBD1

CDR3aa: CASSVGGVGTSQYF
CDR3nt: TGTGCCAGCAGCGTCGGCGGTGTTGGGACTTCTCAGTACTTC
v_gene: TRBV9
j_gene: TRBJ2-7
abundance: -
d_gene: -

CDR3aa: CASSLAAGGNYEQYF
CDR3nt: TGTGCCAGCAGCTTAGCGGCAGGTGGGAACTACGAGCAGTACTTC
v_gene: TRBV13
j_gene: TRBJ2-7
abundance: -
d_gene: -

CDR3aa: CASSPRTATMNTEAFF
CDR3nt: TGTGCCAGCAGCCCACGGACGGCCACCATGAACACTGAAGCTTTCTTT
v_gene: TRBV11-2
j_gene: TRBJ1-1
abundance: -
d_gene: -

CDR3aa: CASSGGFVYEQYF
CDR3nt: TGTGCCAGCAGTGGAGGGTTCGTCTACGAGCAGTACTTC
v_gene: TRBV2
j_gene: TRBJ2-7
abundance: once
d_gene: -

CDR3aa: CASSATSGKFPNEQFF
CDR3nt: TGTGCCAGCAGCGCGACTAGCGGGAAGTTCCCCAATGAGCAGTTCTTC
v_gene: TRBV7-9
j_gene: TRBJ2-1
abundance: -
d_gene: TRBD2

CDR3aa: CASSPRTSPETQYF
CDR3nt: TGTGCCAGCAGCCCCCGGACTAGCCCAGAGACCCAGTACTTC
v_gene: TRBV7-6
j_gene: TRBJ2-5
abundance: -
d_gene: TRBD2

CDR3aa: CASSYSSYGNTGELFF
CDR3nt: TGTGCCAGCAGTTACTCGAGTTATGGGAACACCGGGGAGCTGTTTTTT
v_gene: TRBV6-5
j_gene: TRBJ2-2
abundance: -
d_gene: -

CDR3aa: CASSLSEGAFSGANVLTF
CDR3nt: TGTGCCAGCAGCTTATCAGAGGGGGCTTTCTCTGGGGCCAACGTCCTGACTTTC
v_gene: TRBV7-6
j_gene: TRBJ2-6
abundance: -
d_gene: TRBD1

CDR3aa: CASSGRLAGGVLRSYNEQFF
CDR3nt: TGTGCCAGCAGCGGACGACTAGCGGGAGGCGTGTTAAGGTCCTACAATGAGCAGTTCTTC
v_gene: TRBV5-4
j_gene: TRBJ2-1
abundance: -
d_gene: TRBD2

CDR3aa: CASRYYEQYF
CDR3nt: TGTGCCAGCAGATACTACGAGCAGTACTTC
v_gene: TRBV6-5
j_gene: TRBJ2-7
abundance: -
d_gene: -

CDR3aa: CASKADGPGTYEQYF
CDR3nt: TGTGCCAGCAAAGCAGACGGCCCAGGTACCTACGAGCAGTACTTC
v_gene: TRBV2
j_gene: TRBJ2-7
abundance: -
d_gene: -

CDR3aa: CASSYSYREAYEQYF
CDR3nt: TGTGCCAGCAGTTACTCTTACAGGGAGGCCTACGAGCAGTACTTC
v_gene: TRBV6-5
j_gene: TRBJ2-7
abundance: -
d_gene: -

CDR3aa: CASSAGASGRYEQYF
CDR3nt: TGTGCCAGCAGCGCCGGGGCTAGCGGGAGGTACGAGCAGTACTTC
v_gene: TRBV2
j_gene: TRBJ2-7
abundance: -
d_gene: TRBD2

CDR3aa: CASSYGTPRGDSNTEAFF
CDR3nt: TGCGCCAGCAGCTACGGGACTCCGAGGGGGGACTCGAACACTGAAGCTTTCTTT
v_gene: TRBV5-1
j_gene: TRBJ1-1
abundance: -
d_gene: -

CDR3aa: CASSLTFRETQYF
CDR3nt: TGTGCCAGCAGTTTGACGTTTCGGGAGACCCAGTACTTC
v_gene: TRBV7-9
j_gene: TRBJ2-5
abundance: -
d_gene: -

CDR3aa: CASSIDRLGYTF
CDR3nt: TGTGCCAGTAGTATAGATCGTTTGGGCTACACCTTC
v_gene: TRBV19
j_gene: TRBJ1-2
abundance: -
d_gene: -

CDR3aa: CASSISGTPNEQFF
CDR3nt: TGTGCCAGTAGTATTTCCGGGACGCCGAATGAGCAGTTCTTC
v_gene: TRBV19
j_gene: TRBJ2-1
abundance: -
d_gene: -

CDR3aa: CASSLRDPKETQYF
CDR3nt: TGTGCCAGCAGCTTGAGGGATCCAAAAGAGACCCAGTACTTC
v_gene: TRBV13
j_gene: TRBJ2-5
abundance: -
d_gene: -

CDR3aa: CASSHLYGQGNEQYF
CDR3nt: TGCGCCAGCAGCCATCTCTATGGACAGGGCAACGAGCAGTACTTC
v_gene: TRBV4-3
j_gene: TRBJ2-7
abundance: -
d_gene: TRBD1

CDR3aa: CASSQGTYEQYF
CDR3nt: TGTGCCAGCAGCCAGGGGACCTACGAGCAGTACTTC
v_gene: TRBV14
j_gene: TRBJ2-7
abundance: -
d_gene: -

CDR3aa: CSVEGQGANEKLFF
CDR3nt: TGCAGCGTTGAGGGACAGGGGGCTAATGAAAAACTGTTTTTT
v_gene: TRBV29-1
j_gene: TRBJ1-4
abundance: -
d_gene: TRBD1

CDR3aa: CASSSYNEQFF
CDR3nt: TGTGCCAGCAGCTCCTATAATGAGCAGTTCTTC
v_gene: TRBV5-6
j_gene: TRBJ2-1
abundance: -
d_gene: -

CDR3aa: CASSLFPGRNTEAFF
CDR3nt: TGTGCCAGCAGTTTATTCCCGGGGAGGAACACTGAAGCTTTCTTT
v_gene: TRBV28
j_gene: TRBJ1-1
abundance: -
d_gene: -

CDR3aa: CASSLALGSEAFF
CDR3nt: TGCGCCAGCAGCTTGGCCCTTGGGTCTGAAGCTTTCTTT
v_gene: TRBV5-1
j_gene: TRBJ1-1
abundance: -
d_gene: -

CDR3aa: CATGTAGLYYEQYF
CDR3nt: TGTGCCACCGGGACAGCCGGTTTGTACTACGAGCAGTACTTC
v_gene: TRBV19
j_gene: TRBJ2-7
abundance: -
d_gene: TRBD1

CDR3aa: CSVAMMNTEAFF
CDR3nt: TGCAGCGTTGCAATGATGAACACTGAAGCTTTCTTT
v_gene: TRBV29-1
j_gene: TRBJ1-1
abundance: -
d_gene: -

CDR3aa: CASSSTGGYNSPLHF
CDR3nt: TGTGCCAGCAGTTCTACAGGGGGTTATAATTCACCCCTCCACTTT
v_gene: TRBV6-5
j_gene: TRBJ1-6
abundance: once
d_gene: TRBD1

CDR3aa: CASSIGFSNQPQHF
CDR3nt: TGTGCCAGTAGTATCGGCTTTTCCAATCAGCCCCAGCATTTT
v_gene: TRBV19
j_gene: TRBJ1-5
abundance: -
d_gene: -

CDR3aa: CASSRDSEAFF
CDR3nt: TGTGCCAGCAGCAGAGACAGTGAAGCTTTCTTT
v_gene: TRBV7-9
j_gene: TRBJ1-1
abundance: -
d_gene: -

CDR3aa: CASSQPTLNYNEQFF
CDR3nt: TGCGCCAGCAGCCAACCAACGCTAAACTACAATGAGCAGTTCTTC
v_gene: TRBV4-1
j_gene: TRBJ2-1
abundance: -
d_gene: -